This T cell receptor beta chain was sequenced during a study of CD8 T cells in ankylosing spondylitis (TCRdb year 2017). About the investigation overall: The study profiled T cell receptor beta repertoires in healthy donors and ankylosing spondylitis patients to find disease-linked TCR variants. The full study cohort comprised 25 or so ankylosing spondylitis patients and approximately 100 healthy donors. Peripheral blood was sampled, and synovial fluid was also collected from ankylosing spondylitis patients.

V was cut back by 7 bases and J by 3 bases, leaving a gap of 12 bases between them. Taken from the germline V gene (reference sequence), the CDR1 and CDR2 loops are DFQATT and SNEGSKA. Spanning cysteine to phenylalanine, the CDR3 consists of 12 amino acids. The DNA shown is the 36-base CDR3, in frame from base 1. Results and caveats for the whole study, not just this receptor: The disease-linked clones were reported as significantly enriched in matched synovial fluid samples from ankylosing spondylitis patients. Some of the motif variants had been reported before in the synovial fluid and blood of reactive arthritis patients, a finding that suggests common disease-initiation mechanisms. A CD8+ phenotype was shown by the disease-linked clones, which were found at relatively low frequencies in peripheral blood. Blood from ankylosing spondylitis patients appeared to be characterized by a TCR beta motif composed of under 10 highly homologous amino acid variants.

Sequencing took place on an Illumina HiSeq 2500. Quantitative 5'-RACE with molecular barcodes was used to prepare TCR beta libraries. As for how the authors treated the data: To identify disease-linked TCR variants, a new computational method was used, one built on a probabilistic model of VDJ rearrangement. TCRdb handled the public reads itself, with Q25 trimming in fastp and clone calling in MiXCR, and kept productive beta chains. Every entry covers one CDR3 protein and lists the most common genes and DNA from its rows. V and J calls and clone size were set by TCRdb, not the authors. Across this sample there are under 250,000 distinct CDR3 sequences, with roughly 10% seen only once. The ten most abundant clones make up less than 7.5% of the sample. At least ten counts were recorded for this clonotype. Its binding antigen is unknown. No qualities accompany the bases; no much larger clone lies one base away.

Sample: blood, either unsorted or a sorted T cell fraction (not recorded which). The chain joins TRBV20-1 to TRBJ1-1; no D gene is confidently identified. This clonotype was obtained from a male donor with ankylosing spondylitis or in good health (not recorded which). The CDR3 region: CSGRPGDTEAFF. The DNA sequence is TGCAGTGGGCGACCGGGAGACACTGAAGCTTTCTTT.